This TCR beta chain was found in a study of blood T cell repertoires in COVID-19. Method: immunoSEQ multiplex PCR; TCRdb's copy keeps in-frame clones and lacks some. The repertoire holds 150,000 or so clones, with roughly 90% as singletons. CDR1 is MNHEY, CDR2 SVGEGT, per germline. The length of the CDR3 is 12 residues. The V gene lost 0 bases and the J gene lost 7 bases, with 6 bases spanning the gap. The V gene is TRBV6-2 or TRBV6-3, the J gene TRBJ2-5; D is uncertain. This sequence originates from a woman aged 45-59 years who had recovered from COVID-19. Material for sequencing was PBMCs or T cells enriched from blood (not recorded which). CDR3 sequence: CASSYSMATQYF. CDR3 nucleotide sequence: TGTGCCAGCAGTTACTCGATGGCGACCCAGTACTTC.